The rows below give T cell receptor beta chains drawn from one sample of a study of blood T cell repertoires in COVID-19. Repertoires were generated with immunoSEQ multiplex PCR, while TCRdb's copy carries only in-frame clones and drops some. The sample yields over 30,000 clones, 80% to 95% seen once. Sequenced input: peripheral blood. Every receptor here comes from a man aged 65 to 79 with active or convalescent COVID-19. Each CDR3 is given with its conserved first and last residue.

cdr3_aa | v_call
CASSLLARVNTEAFF | TRBV28
CASSDSRRTDPANTGELFF | TRBV6-4
CASGTGNSPLHF | TRBV28
CASSQGLNYNEQFF | TRBV4-1
CASSSGTANYGYTF | TRBV5-4
CASSFDRDGYTF | TRBV7-2
CASSLDQGNTEAFF | TRBV5-5
CASSLVLGANTEAFF | TRBV11-2
CASSPPRTGNYGYTF | TRBV19
CASSSPGGPETQYF | TRBV5-1
CASRDRGNNQPQHF | TRBV19
CASSLQAGNGYTF | TRBV28
CAIGSGDSNQPQHF | TRBV10-3
CATSDFSTSGRYEQYF | TRBV24-1
CASTATSGGASTDTQYF | TRBV5-1
CASSSLAGGYSYNEQFF | TRBV7-2
CASSLTGGSYNEQFF | TRBV11-2
CASSSSGANRDEQYF | TRBV7-8
CASSYSGQSYEQYF | TRBV6-6
CASSPAQGYTEAFF | TRBV5-1
CASNRQETQYF | TRBV2
CASSQDGGGGQPQHF | TRBV4-1
CASSPRAGAQTGELFF | TRBV18
CASSWGLPSDYEQYF | TRBV5-4
CASSLAGSFYNEQFF | TRBV5-1
CASSGARTGNNSPLHF | TRBV6-1
CASSSTGDQPQHF | TRBV7-2
CASSGTGGLGEKLFF | TRBV19
CASSGRSNEKLFF | TRBV25-1
CASRQRGQEFEEQYF | TRBV19
CASSERQARAYSGYTF | TRBV28
CASSSTMGDRVYNEQFF | TRBV28
CASSPLDRNQPQHF | TRBV18
CSVSRASYGYTF | TRBV29-1
CASGFLGTSYEQYF | TRBV12-5
CASSELAGVPNEQFF | TRBV6-1
CASSLTQRNEQYF | TRBV12-3/TRBV12-4
CASRGGYYGYTF | TRBV6-6
CASSPPGSIAEAFF | TRBV28
CASSFDTGNYGYTF | TRBV5-5
CASSPQPGAGSYEQYF | TRBV9
CASSQDVRLLGYTF | TRBV4-3
CASRSGNQPQHF | TRBV19
CASSPGQGADYGYTF | TRBV6-5
CASSITHGGSPLHF | TRBV7-2
CASSLGLNSPLHF | TRBV7-3
CASSLIAGKNSPLHF | TRBV5-1
CASSPPGQGGTPGSRTLFF | TRBV18
CASSQEGRSYQPQHF | TRBV4-1